Listed below are T cell receptor beta chains from one sample, sequenced in a study of vaccination effects on CD4 cells after COVID-19. These receptors' targets are unknown. Sequenced by immunoSEQ multiplex PCR; TCRdb stores in-frame clones only, minus some. The repertoire holds tens of thousands of clones, with around 77% as singletons. The specimen was CD4+ T cells from PBMCs cultured without peptide, collected before COVID-19 vaccination. The receptors derive from a human donor who received a COVID-19 vaccine. Both conserved end residues are part of each CDR3. A D gene is named only where the DNA matches it firmly. Only part of the rows carry a size: once, few, many, or a class if the clone is expanded.

>-|-|TRBV5-4|TRBJ2-3
TGTGCCAGCAGCTTGGGGTACACAGATACGCAGTATTTT
CASSLGYTDTQYF
>-|TRBD1|TRBV6-6|TRBJ1-3
TGTGCCAGCAGTCCACCTATGGACAGGGAGGGAAACACCATATATTTT
CASSPPMDREGNTIYF
>few|-|TRBV15|TRBJ2-1
TGTGCCACCAGCAGAGGGGGCATTCCTTACAATGAGCAGTTCTTC
CATSRGGIPYNEQFF
>few|TRBD1|TRBV4-1|TRBJ1-3
TGCGCCAGCAGCCAAGACCGGCCCAGGGGGGGAAACACCATGTATTTT
CASSQDRPRGGNTMYF
>-|TRBD1|TRBV5-4|TRBJ1-1
TGTGCCAGCAGCTTGTGGAGCACAGGGGACTACACTGAAGCTTTCTTT
CASSLWSTGDYTEAFF
>-|-|TRBV27|TRBJ1-1
TGTGCCAGCAGCCTCAGGGAGAACACTGAAGCTTTCTTT
CASSLRENTEAFF
>-|-|TRBV24-1|TRBJ2-1
TGTGCCACAGGAGGGGGCCCGAGCTCCTACAATGAGCAGTTCTTC
CATGGGPSSYNEQFF
>-|-|TRBV11-2|TRBJ2-1
TGTGCCAGCAGCTTATCTAGACCTTCTTACAATGAGCAGTTCTTC
CASSLSRPSYNEQFF
>-|-|TRBV3-1/TRBV3-2|TRBJ1-5
TGTGCCAGCAGCCAAAATCCGGGACACAGCAATCAGCCCCAGCATTTT
CASSQNPGHSNQPQHF
>few|TRBD1|TRBV3-1/TRBV3-2|TRBJ2-5
TGTGCCAGCAGCCCCGTCAGGGGGCAAGAGACCCAGTACTTC
CASSPVRGQETQYF
>-|TRBD2|TRBV5-1|TRBJ2-3
TGCGCCAGCAGCTTGAGCGGGGATTCAGATACGCAGTATTTT
CASSLSGDSDTQYF
>-|-|TRBV11-1|TRBJ1-1
TGTGCCAGCAGCTTAGGGGGCACGGGTAGCACTGAAGCTTTCTTT
CASSLGGTGSTEAFF
>-|-|TRBV12-3/TRBV12-4|TRBJ1-2
TGTGCCAGCAGTTTATGGGGTGGCTATGGCTACACCTTC
CASSLWGGYGYTF
>-|TRBD1|TRBV3-1/TRBV3-2|TRBJ1-2
TGTGCCAGCAGTCGGACAGGGGGCGACTATGGCTACACCTTC
CASSRTGGDYGYTF
>-|TRBD1|TRBV30|TRBJ1-3
TGTGCCTGGGCGGGACAGGGAAACACCATATATTTT
CAWAGQGNTIYF
>-|-|TRBV6-2/TRBV6-3|TRBJ1-3
TGTGCCAGCAGTTACGGGAGCGTCTCTGGAAACACCATATATTTT
CASSYGSVSGNTIYF
>-|-|TRBV5-1|TRBJ2-3
TGCGCCAGCAGCTTGGAATTGAGGGGATCTGGTACAGATACGCAGTATTTT
CASSLELRGSGTDTQYF
>-|-|TRBV5-1|TRBJ2-1
TGCGCCAGCAGCTTGGCCTCGGGACGGTACAATGAGCAGTTCTTC
CASSLASGRYNEQFF
>-|-|TRBV27|TRBJ2-1
TGTGCCAGTGGGGCCCCGGGCGATGAGCAGTTCTTC
CASGAPGDEQFF
>-|-|TRBV24-1|TRBJ2-5
TGTGCCACCAGTCGTCCGGAAGACCAAGAGACCCAGTACTTC
CATSRPEDQETQYF
>-|-|TRBV4-2|TRBJ1-2
TGTGCCAGCAGCCATCAACAGGATTACAGCGCCGGCTACACCTTC
CASSHQQDYSAGYTF
>-|-|TRBV10-3|TRBJ2-3
TGTGCCATCAGTGATTGGGGCCTGGGAGATACGCAGTATTTT
CAISDWGLGDTQYF
>-|-|TRBV11-1|TRBJ2-3
TGTGCCAGCAGCTTCAGGCGGACAGATACGCAGTATTTT
CASSFRRTDTQYF
>-|-|TRBV24-1|TRBJ1-4
TGTGCCACTACCGGGGGGAATGAAAAACTGTTTTTT
CATTGGNEKLFF
>-|-|TRBV30|TRBJ2-5
TGTGCCTGGAGCTTAAAAGGGCCCGGCGCCCCGGGGGAGACCCAGTACTTC
CAWSLKGPGAPGETQYF
>-|-|TRBV10-1|TRBJ1-1
TGCGCCAGCAGTGAGTCAAGGAACACTGAAGCTTTCTTT
CASSESRNTEAFF
>-|TRBD2|TRBV5-8|TRBJ2-5
TGTGCCAGCACCCCTCTGACTAGCGTCGGGGTGGGAGAGACCCAGTACTTC
CASTPLTSVGVGETQYF
>-|-|TRBV5-6|TRBJ2-5
TGTGCCAGCAGCTTTGGGCAGACCCAGTACTTC
CASSFGQTQYF
>-|-|TRBV19|TRBJ2-2
TGTGCCAGTAGTAGAGGGCAGGGTGCCACCGGGGAGCTGTTTTTT
CASSRGQGATGELFF
>-|-|TRBV4-1|TRBJ2-4
TGCGCCAGCAGCCTAAAAGCCGGGGCAGGGATCAACATTCAGTACTTC
CASSLKAGAGINIQYF
>-|-|TRBV2|TRBJ1-2
TGTGCCAGCAGTGAAACTAGGGTTCACTATGGCTACACCTTC
CASSETRVHYGYTF
>-|TRBD2|TRBV5-1|TRBJ2-5
TGCGCCAGCAGCTCCTCAAGCGGGGGGCTGGAGACCCAGTACTTC
CASSSSSGGLETQYF
>once|-|TRBV29-1|TRBJ2-1
TGCAGCGTTGATGGGACTCCGTCCCCCAATGAGCAGTTCTTC
CSVDGTPSPNEQFF
>-|-|TRBV28|TRBJ1-1
TGTGCCAGCAGTTTGGGGGACCGAAAGAACACTGAAGCTTTCTTT
CASSLGDRKNTEAFF
>-|-|TRBV18|TRBJ1-2
TGTGCCAGCTTTAATGCTGGGGGCTCTAACTATGGCTACACCTTC
CASFNAGGSNYGYTF
>-|-|TRBV11-3|TRBJ2-3
TGTGCCAGCAGCTTACGGCCTCCACAAGATACGCAGTATTTT
CASSLRPPQDTQYF
>-|TRBD1|TRBV5-5|TRBJ2-5
TGTGCCAGCAGACGTGGAACAGGGGGTAGTTACCAAGAGACCCAGTACTTC
CASRRGTGGSYQETQYF
>-|-|TRBV12-5|TRBJ2-5
TGTGCTAGTGGTTTGATAATGGACGGGGCCACAATTTCAGAGACCCAGTACTTC
CASGLIMDGATISETQYF
>-|-|TRBV6-5|TRBJ1-3
TGTGCCAGCAGTACTCCAGGGAACACCATATATTTT
CASSTPGNTIYF
>-|-|TRBV9|TRBJ1-4
TGTGCCAGCAGCTCCTATGACGGGGCAACTAATGAAAAACTGTTTTTT
CASSSYDGATNEKLFF
>-|-|TRBV20-1|TRBJ2-5
TGCAGTGCTATTCCAATAGAGACCCAGTACTTC
CSAIPIETQYF
>-|-|TRBV7-9|TRBJ2-1
TGTGCCAGCAGCTTACGTGGGGAAGTCTCCTACAATGAGCAGTTCTTC
CASSLRGEVSYNEQFF
>-|TRBD1|TRBV9|TRBJ2-1
TGTGCCAGCAGCGTCACCGGGACAGTTAGTTTTGGGGCGTACAATGAGCAGTTCTTC
CASSVTGTVSFGAYNEQFF
>few|-|TRBV5-1|TRBJ2-3
TGCGCCAGCAGCTTTAACTCAGCGACGGGAGATACGCAGTATTTT
CASSFNSATGDTQYF
>-|-|TRBV15|TRBJ1-5
TGTGCCACCAGCGGCAGGGGTCAGCCCCAGCATTTT
CATSGRGQPQHF
>-|-|TRBV28|TRBJ2-6
TGTGCCAGCACCCTGGGGGGGGCAGGTGGGGCCAACGTCCTGACTTTC
CASTLGGAGGANVLTF
>-|-|TRBV9|TRBJ2-3
TGTGCCAGCAGCTCCCGGGACCTAAAGCAGGATACGCAGTATTTT
CASSSRDLKQDTQYF
>-|-|TRBV19|TRBJ2-3
TGTGCCAGTAGTATGACAGGAGGTGGCACAGATACGCAGTATTTT
CASSMTGGGTDTQYF
>-|-|TRBV2|TRBJ2-5
TGTGCCAGCAGTAAAAACGGGAGACAAGGGACCCAGTACTTC
CASSKNGRQGTQYF
>once|-|TRBV5-1|TRBJ2-1
TGCGCCAGCAGCTTATACAGGGGAGGAAACTACAATGAGCAGTTCTTC
CASSLYRGGNYNEQFF